Below are 2 T cell receptor beta chains sequenced from a single sample in a study of blood T cell repertoires in COVID-19. Clones were sequenced by immunoSEQ multiplex PCR, and TCRdb holds only the in-frame ones, with some missing. The sample lists hundreds of thousands of clones, roughly 82% occurring once. Sequencing was carried out using peripheral blood. The receptor source for this set is a woman aged 80 or over with active or convalescent COVID-19.

V usage is TRBV27 and J usage is TRBJ1-5; 7 positions match TRBD1. Germline V CDR1 and CDR2: MNHEY, SMNVEV (reference sequence). The CDR3 loop spans 21 amino acids. The V segment lost 0 bases and the J segment 0 bases; nucleotides outside the gene matches: 17. CDR3: CASSLSLPTGRLFYSNQPQHF. The CDR3 nucleotides are TGTGCCAGCAGTTTATCGTTACCGACAGGGCGTCTTTTCTATAGCAATCAGCCCCAGCATTTT.

The chain couples TRBV30 to TRBJ2-4; 11 bases line up with TRBD2. The length of the CDR3 is 16 residues. V lost 3 bases and J lost 3; bases outside the gene matches: 7. Germline lookup yields CDR1 GTSNPN and CDR2 SVGIG (reference sequence). The CDR3 sequence is CAWRARLAGGKNIQYF. As DNA, the CDR3 is TGTGCCTGGAGGGCCCGGCTAGCGGGAGGCAAAAACATTCAGTACTTC.